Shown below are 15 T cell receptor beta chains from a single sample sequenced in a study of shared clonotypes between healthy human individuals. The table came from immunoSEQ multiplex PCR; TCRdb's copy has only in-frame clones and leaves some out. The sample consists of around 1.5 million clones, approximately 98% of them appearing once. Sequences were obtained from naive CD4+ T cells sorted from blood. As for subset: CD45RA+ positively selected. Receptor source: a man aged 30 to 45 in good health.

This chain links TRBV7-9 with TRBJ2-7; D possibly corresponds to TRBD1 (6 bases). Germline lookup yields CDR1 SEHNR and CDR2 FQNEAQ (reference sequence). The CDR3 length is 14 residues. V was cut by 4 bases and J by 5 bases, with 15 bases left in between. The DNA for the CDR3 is TGTGCCAGCAGCTCCTCTAGGGGGTCCCACGAGCAGTACTTC. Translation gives CASSSSRGSHEQYF.

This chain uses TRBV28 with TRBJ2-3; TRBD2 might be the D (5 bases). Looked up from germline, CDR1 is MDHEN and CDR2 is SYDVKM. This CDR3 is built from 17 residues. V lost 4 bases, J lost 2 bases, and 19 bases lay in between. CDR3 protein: CASSYPLRLRDTDTQYF. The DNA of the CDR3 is TGTGCCAGCAGTTACCCCCTCCGCCTCCGGGACACAGATACGCAGTATTTT. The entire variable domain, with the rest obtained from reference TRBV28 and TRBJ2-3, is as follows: DVKVTQSSRYLVKRTGEKVFLECVQDMDHENMFWYRQDPGLGLRLIYFSYDVKMKEKGDIPEGYSVSREKKERFSLILESASTNQTSMYLCASSYPLRLRDTDTQYFGPGTRLTVL.

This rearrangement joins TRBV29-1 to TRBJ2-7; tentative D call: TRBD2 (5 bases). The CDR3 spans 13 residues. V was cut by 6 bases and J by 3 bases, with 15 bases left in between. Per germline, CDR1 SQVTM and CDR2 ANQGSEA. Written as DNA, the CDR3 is TGCAGCGTAAGAGCGGAACCAAACTACGAGCAGTACTTC. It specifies CSVRAEPNYEQYF.

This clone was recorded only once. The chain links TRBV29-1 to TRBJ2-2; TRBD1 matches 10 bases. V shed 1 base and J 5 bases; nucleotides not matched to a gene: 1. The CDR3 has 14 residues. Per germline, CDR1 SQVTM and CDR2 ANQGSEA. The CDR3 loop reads CSVEGDRGTGELFF. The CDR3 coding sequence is TGCAGCGTTGAAGGGGACAGGGGTACCGGGGAGCTGTTTTTT.

CDR3 residues: CASSLISAPSGEQYF. CDR3 nucleotides: TGTGCCAGCAGCTTAATCTCAGCTCCCAGTGGGGAGCAGTACTTC. This chain connects TRBV7-9 to TRBJ2-7, with unresolved D. The CDR3 spans 15 residues. Germline CDR1 SEHNR, CDR2 FQNEAQ (reference sequence). The V end was cut by 2 bases, the J end by 7 bases, with 18 bases between.

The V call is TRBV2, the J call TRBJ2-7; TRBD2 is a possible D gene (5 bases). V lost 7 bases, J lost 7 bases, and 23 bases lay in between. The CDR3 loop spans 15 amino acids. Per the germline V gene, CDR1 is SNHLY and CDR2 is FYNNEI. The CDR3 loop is CASTEGTVYSGEQYF. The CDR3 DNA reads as TGTGCCAGCACCGAAGGTACCGTGTATTCGGGGGAGCAGTACTTC.

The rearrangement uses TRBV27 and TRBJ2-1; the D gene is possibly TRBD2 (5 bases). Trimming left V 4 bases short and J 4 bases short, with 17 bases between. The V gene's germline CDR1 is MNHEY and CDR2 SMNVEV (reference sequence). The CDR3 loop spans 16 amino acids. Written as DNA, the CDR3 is TGTGCCAGCAGTTCCCCTAGCCGGAGGAAATACAATGAGCAGTTCTTC. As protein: CASSSPSRRKYNEQFF.

The CDR3 sequence is CATSRTGYQPQHF. The CDR3 DNA sequence: TGTGCCACCAGCCGGACAGGATATCAGCCCCAGCATTTT. This rearrangement joins TRBV15 to TRBJ1-5, with 7 bases aligning to TRBD1. This CDR3 comprises 13 residues. The V gene end was trimmed by 5 bases and the J gene end by 5 bases; junction bases not matched to a gene: 3. Germline V gene data show CDR1 as LNHNV and CDR2 as YYDKDF (reference sequence).

As DNA, the CDR3 is TGCGCCAGCAGCTTGTTGACGGGGGCATCCCGATACAATGAGCAGTTCTTC. This gives the protein CASSLLTGASRYNEQFF. The chain links TRBV5-1 to TRBJ2-1; D may be TRBD1 or TRBD2 (6 bases each). The V end lost 1 base, the J end lost 4 bases, and 18 bases lay between the germline ends. Germline V lookup: CDR1 SGHRS, CDR2 YFSETQ. CDR3 length: 17 residues.

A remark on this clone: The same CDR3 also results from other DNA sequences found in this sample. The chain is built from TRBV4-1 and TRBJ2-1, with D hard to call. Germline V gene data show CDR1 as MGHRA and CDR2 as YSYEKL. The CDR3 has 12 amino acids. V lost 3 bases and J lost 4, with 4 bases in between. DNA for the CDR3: TGCGCCAGCAGCCAGGGGTACAATGAGCAGTTCTTC. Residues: CASSQGYNEQFF.

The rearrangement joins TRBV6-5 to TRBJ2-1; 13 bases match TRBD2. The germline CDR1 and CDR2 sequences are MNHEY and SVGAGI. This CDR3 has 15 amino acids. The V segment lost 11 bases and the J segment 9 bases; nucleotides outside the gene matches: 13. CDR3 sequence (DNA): TGTGCCCCCTTCACCGGGACTAGCGGGACCAGTGAGCAGTTCTTC. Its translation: CAPFTGTSGTSEQFF.

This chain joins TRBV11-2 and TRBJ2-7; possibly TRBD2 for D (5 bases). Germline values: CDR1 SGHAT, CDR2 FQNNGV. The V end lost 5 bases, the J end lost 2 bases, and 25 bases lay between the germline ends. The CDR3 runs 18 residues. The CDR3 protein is CASSPATRVASTTYEQYF. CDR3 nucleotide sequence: TGTGCCAGCAGCCCCGCCACGCGGGTCGCATCGACCACCTACGAGCAGTACTTC.

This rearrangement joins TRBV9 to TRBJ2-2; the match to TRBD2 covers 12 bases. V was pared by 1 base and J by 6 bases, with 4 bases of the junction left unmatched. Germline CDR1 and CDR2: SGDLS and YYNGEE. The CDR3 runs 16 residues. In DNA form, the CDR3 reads TGTGCCAGCAGCGTATTAACTAGCGGGAGGCCCGGGGAGCTGTTTTTT. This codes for CASSVLTSGRPGELFF.

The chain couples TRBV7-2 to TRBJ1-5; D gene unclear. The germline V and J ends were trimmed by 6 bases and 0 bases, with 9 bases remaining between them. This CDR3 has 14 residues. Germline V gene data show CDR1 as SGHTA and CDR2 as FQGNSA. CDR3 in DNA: TGTGCCAGCAGTTCTCCCCTTAGCAATCAGCCCCAGCATTTT. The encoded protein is CASSSPLSNQPQHF.

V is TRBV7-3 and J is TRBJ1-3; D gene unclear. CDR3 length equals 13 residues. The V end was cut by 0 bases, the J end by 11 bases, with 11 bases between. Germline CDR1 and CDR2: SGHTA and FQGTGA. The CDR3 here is CASSLTAQTPIYF. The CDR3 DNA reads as TGTGCCAGCAGCTTAACTGCACAGACGCCCATATATTTT.